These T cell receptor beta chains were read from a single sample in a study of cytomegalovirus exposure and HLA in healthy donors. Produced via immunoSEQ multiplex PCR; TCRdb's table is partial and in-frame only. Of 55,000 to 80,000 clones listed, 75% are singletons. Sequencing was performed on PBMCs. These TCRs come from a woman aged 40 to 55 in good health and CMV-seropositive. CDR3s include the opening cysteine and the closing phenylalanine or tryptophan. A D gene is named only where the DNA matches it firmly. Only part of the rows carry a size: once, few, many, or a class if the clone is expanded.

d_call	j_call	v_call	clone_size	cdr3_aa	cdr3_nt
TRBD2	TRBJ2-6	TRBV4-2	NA	CASSQDSGAGANVLTF	TGTGCCAGCAGCCAAGATAGCGGGGCTGGGGCCAACGTCCTGACTTTC
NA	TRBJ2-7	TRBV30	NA	CAWSEVIAYEQYF	TGTGCCTGGAGCGAGGTCATCGCCTACGAGCAGTACTTC
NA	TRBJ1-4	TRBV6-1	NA	CASSREDEKLFF	TGTGCCAGCAGCCGAGAGGATGAAAAACTGTTTTTT
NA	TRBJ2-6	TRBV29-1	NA	CSVSSGASSGANVLTF	TGCAGCGTGTCCTCAGGGGCCAGCTCTGGGGCCAACGTCCTGACTTTC
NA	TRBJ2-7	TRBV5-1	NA	CASSYRTDYEQYF	TGCGCCAGCAGCTACCGGACTGATTACGAGCAGTACTTC
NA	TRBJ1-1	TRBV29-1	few	CSAASDGVTEAFF	TGCAGCGCCGCCTCGGACGGGGTCACTGAAGCTTTCTTT
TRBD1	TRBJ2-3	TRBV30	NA	CAWSIGQGSTDTQYF	TGTGCCTGGAGTATCGGACAGGGGAGCACAGATACGCAGTATTTT
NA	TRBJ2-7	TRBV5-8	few	CASSTPGHSRGYF	TGTGCCAGCAGCACGCCCGGACATTCGCGGGGGTACTTC
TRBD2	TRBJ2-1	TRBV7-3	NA	CASSPSTSGGASHEQFF	TGTGCCAGCAGCCCCTCGACTAGCGGGGGCGCTTCGCATGAGCAGTTCTTC
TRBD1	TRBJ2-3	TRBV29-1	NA	CSVESPGQGTDTQYF	TGCAGCGTTGAGTCACCGGGACAGGGCACAGATACGCAGTATTTT
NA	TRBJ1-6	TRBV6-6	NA	CASTATRESPLHF	TGTGCCAGCACTGCGACGAGGGAGTCACCCCTCCACTTT
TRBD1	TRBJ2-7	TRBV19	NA	CASRGQGFLEQYF	TGTGCCAGTAGGGGACAGGGGTTTCTCGAGCAGTACTTC
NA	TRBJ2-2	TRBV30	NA	CAWSPGLSTGELFF	TGTGCCTGGAGTCCGGGTCTTAGCACCGGGGAGCTGTTTTTT
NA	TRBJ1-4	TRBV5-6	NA	CASSFSGEKLFF	TGTGCCAGCAGCTTCTCGGGGGAAAAACTGTTTTTT
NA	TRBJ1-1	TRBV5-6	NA	CASSLVYFNTEAFF	TGTGCCAGCAGCTTGGTCTATTTCAACACTGAAGCTTTCTTT
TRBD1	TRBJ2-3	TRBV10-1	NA	CASSERWTGGGDTQYF	TGCGCCAGCAGTGAGAGGTGGACAGGGGGTGGAGATACGCAGTATTTT
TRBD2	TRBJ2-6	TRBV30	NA	CAWSVRLSGGSGANVLTF	TGTGCCTGGAGTGTACGTTTGAGCGGGGGCTCTGGGGCCAACGTCCTGACTTTC
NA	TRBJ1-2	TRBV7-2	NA	CASSSQPRTTIGYTF	TGTGCCAGCAGCTCGCAGCCCCGAACGACAATTGGCTACACCTTC
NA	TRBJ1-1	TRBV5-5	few	CASSFTLGAGTEAFF	TGTGCCAGCAGCTTTACCCTTGGGGCCGGCACTGAAGCTTTCTTT
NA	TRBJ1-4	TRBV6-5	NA	CASRDSTNEKLFF	TGTGCCAGCAGGGACAGTACTAATGAAAAACTGTTTTTT
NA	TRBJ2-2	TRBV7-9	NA	CASSLGQGRPTGELFF	TGTGCCAGCAGCTTAGGGCAGGGCCGCCCGACCGGGGAGCTGTTTTTT
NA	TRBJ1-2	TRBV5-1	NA	CASSLVLGSGGYTF	TGCGCCAGCAGCTTGGTTCTAGGGTCGGGAGGCTACACCTTC
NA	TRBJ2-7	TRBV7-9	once	CASSLDGSFYEQYF	TGTGCCAGCAGCTTAGATGGCAGTTTCTACGAGCAGTACTTC
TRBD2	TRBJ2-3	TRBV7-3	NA	CASSLNSGGGVDTQYF	TGTGCCAGCAGCCTCAATAGCGGGGGGGGAGTGGATACGCAGTATTTT
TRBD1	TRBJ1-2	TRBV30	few	CAWSVLGQGVGYTF	TGTGCCTGGAGTGTATTGGGGCAGGGGGTTGGCTACACCTTC
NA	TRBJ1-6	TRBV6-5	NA	CASSETVTYSPLHF	TGTGCCAGCAGTGAAACAGTAACTTATTCACCCCTCCACTTT
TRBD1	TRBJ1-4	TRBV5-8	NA	CASSLVGQGNEKLFF	TGTGCCAGCAGCTTGGTGGGACAGGGTAATGAAAAACTGTTTTTT
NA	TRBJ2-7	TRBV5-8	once	CASSLQEEGSYEQYF	TGTGCCAGCAGCTTACAGGAGGAGGGCTCCTACGAGCAGTACTTC
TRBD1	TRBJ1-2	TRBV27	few	CASSLAGTGNYGYTF	TGTGCCAGCAGTTTGGCCGGGACAGGGAACTATGGCTACACCTTC
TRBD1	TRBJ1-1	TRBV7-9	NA	CASSLQGGTEAFF	TGTGCCAGCAGCTTACAGGGGGGCACTGAAGCTTTCTTT
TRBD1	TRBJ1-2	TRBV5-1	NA	CASSLRQGRNYGYTF	TGCGCCAGCAGCTTGAGACAGGGAAGGAACTATGGCTACACCTTC
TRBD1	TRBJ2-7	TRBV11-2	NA	CASSSTGGSKGQYF	TGTGCCAGCAGCTCCACAGGGGGCTCTAAGGGGCAGTACTTC
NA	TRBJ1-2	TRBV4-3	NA	CASSQEGRGYTF	TGCGCCAGCAGCCAGGAGGGGAGGGGCTACACCTTC
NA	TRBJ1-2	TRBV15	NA	CATSAGGRGYTF	TGTGCCACCTCTGCGGGTGGACGAGGCTACACCTTC
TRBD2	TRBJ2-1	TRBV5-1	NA	CASKSGGSYNEQFF	TGCGCCAGCAAATCCGGGGGGTCCTACAATGAGCAGTTCTTC
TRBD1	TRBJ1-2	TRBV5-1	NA	CASSPGQALNYGYTF	TGCGCCAGCAGCCCAGGACAGGCCCTAAACTATGGCTACACCTTC
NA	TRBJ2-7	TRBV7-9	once	CSSSPNEGRSYEQYF	TGTTCCAGCAGCCCCAATGAGGGTAGGTCCTACGAGCAGTACTTC
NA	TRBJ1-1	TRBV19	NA	CASRKAGDTTEAFF	TGTGCCAGTAGGAAGGCAGGGGACACCACTGAAGCTTTCTTT
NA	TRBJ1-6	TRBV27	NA	CASRARSSYNSPLHF	TGTGCCAGCAGAGCCCGTAGCTCCTATAATTCACCCCTCCACTTT
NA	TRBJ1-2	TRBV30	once	CAWNIGQQAYGYTF	TGTGCCTGGAACATAGGACAGCAAGCTTATGGCTACACCTTC
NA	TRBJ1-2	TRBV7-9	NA	CASSPHPGMEYGYTF	TGTGCCAGCAGCCCGCATCCCGGGATGGAATATGGCTACACCTTC
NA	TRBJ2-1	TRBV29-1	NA	CSVGAEGYNEQFF	TGCAGCGTTGGGGCAGAAGGTTACAATGAGCAGTTCTTC
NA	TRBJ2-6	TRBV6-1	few	CASSEASTGAGANVLTF	TGTGCCAGCAGTGAAGCATCTACGGGTGCTGGGGCCAACGTCCTGACTTTC
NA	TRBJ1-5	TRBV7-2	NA	CASSLDSGGLPQHF	TGTGCCAGCAGCTTAGACTCTGGAGGTCTGCCCCAGCATTTT
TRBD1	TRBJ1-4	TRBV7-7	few	CASSYRGEGEKLFF	TGTGCCAGCAGCTACAGGGGGGAAGGTGAAAAACTGTTTTTT
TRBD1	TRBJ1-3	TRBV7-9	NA	CASSTWDRAANTIYF	TGTGCCAGCAGCACCTGGGACAGGGCGGCGAACACCATATATTTT
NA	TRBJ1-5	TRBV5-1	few	CASSATGTGNQPQHF	TGCGCCAGCAGCGCTACCGGGACTGGCAATCAGCCCCAGCATTTT